A single sample is the source of the 14 T cell receptor beta chains below, sequenced in a study of blood T cell repertoires in COVID-19. Assay used: immunoSEQ multiplex PCR; TCRdb lists only in-frame clones, some missing. Of about 50,000 clones listed, roughly 88% are singletons. The sequenced material came from peripheral blood. The receptors come from a woman aged 55 to 70 with acute or convalescent COVID-19.

V usage is TRBV30 and J usage is TRBJ2-3, with D unresolved. Germline V gene data show CDR1 as GTSNPN and CDR2 as SVGIG (reference sequence). This CDR3 has 15 residues. V was shortened by 1 base and J by 2 bases, with 13 bases between the two germline ends. In DNA, the CDR3 is TGTGCCTGGAGTGAAACGTTTGCGGTCACAGATACGCAGTATTTT. Its protein is CAWSETFAVTDTQYF.

The J gene is TRBJ2-7, the V gene TRBV25-1; D remains unclear. Germline V gene lookup returns CDR1 MGHDK and CDR2 SYGVNS. The CDR3 spans 17 residues. The V end lost 5 bases, the J end lost 1 base, and 21 bases lay between the germline ends. The CDR3 DNA sequence: TGTGCCAGCAGTAAACATCCCAATTACCCGGGTTCCTACGAGCAGTACTTC. As protein: CASSKHPNYPGSYEQYF.

The CDR3 DNA reads TGCAGCGTTGAGAATTTGCGCGAGCAGTACTTC. It yields the protein CSVENLREQYF. This chain joins TRBV29-1 and TRBJ2-7; D not certain. Trimming left V 3 bases short and J 6 bases short, with 9 bases between. The V gene's germline CDR1 is SQVTM and CDR2 ANQGSEA. The CDR3 sequence is 11 residues long.

The CDR3 DNA reads TGCGCCAGCAGCGGAGGGACAGGGGCGGTCACTGAAGCTTTCTTT. Its translation is CASSGGTGAVTEAFF. This chain links TRBV5-1 with TRBJ1-1; 10 bases match TRBD1. Germline V lookup: CDR1 SGHRS, CDR2 YFSETQ. The CDR3 is made up of 15 amino acids. J gave up 4 bases and V 4 bases, and 7 bases lay outside the gene matches.

This chain uses TRBV19 with TRBJ1-6; 10 bases map to TRBD1. Unmatched junction bases numbered 13, after V lost 6 bases and J lost 8 bases. The germline V gene has CDR1 LNHDA and CDR2 SQIVND (reference sequence). There are 17 residues in the CDR3. CDR3 protein: CASSQRTGGDQDSPLHF. The DNA of the CDR3 is TGTGCCAGTAGCCAAAGGACAGGGGGGGACCAAGATTCACCCCTCCACTTT. The whole variable domain, filled in from reference TRBV19 and TRBJ1-6, reads DGGITQSPKYLFRKEGQNVTLSCEQNLNHDAMYWYRQDPGQGLRLIYYSQIVNDFQKGDIAEGYSVSREKKESFPLTVTSAQKNPTAFYLCASSQRTGGDQDSPLHFGNGTRLTVT.

This CDR3 reads CASSLQGLNTEAFF. The CDR3 DNA is TGTGCCAGCAGTCTTCAGGGTCTGAACACTGAAGCTTTCTTT. This sequence joins TRBV6-6 and TRBJ1-1, with D perhaps matching TRBD1 (5 bases). Germline V gene lookup returns CDR1 MNHNY and CDR2 SVGAGI (reference sequence). The V end lost 5 bases, the J end lost 0 bases, and 10 bases lay between the germline ends. This CDR3 has 14 amino acids.

The chain recombines TRBV5-1 with TRBJ1-3; D unclear. CDR1 and CDR2 from the germline V gene are SGHRS and YFSETQ. V was trimmed by 3 bases and J by 0 bases, leaving 7 bases between them. There are 14 residues in the CDR3. CDR3 DNA sequence: TGCGCCAGCAGCTCCGACTTCTCTGGAAACACCATATATTTT. Translating gives CASSSDFSGNTIYF.

Here the CDR3 reads CASTTGQYNEQFF. The CDR3 bases are TGTGCCAGCACCACCGGACAGTACAATGAGCAGTTCTTC. V is TRBV13 and J is TRBJ2-1, with D tentatively TRBD1 (6 bases). The CDR3 totals 13 residues. V was cut by 7 bases and J by 4 bases, with 11 bases left in between. Germline CDR1 PRHDT, CDR2 FYEKMQ (reference sequence).

CDR3 residues: CASGLGVAITETQYF. CDR3 DNA sequence: TGCGCCAGCGGATTAGGAGTGGCAATTACGGAGACCCAGTACTTC. This chain links TRBV5-1 with TRBJ2-5; D not resolved. Germline CDR1 reads SGHRS; CDR2 reads YFSETQ. The CDR3 contains 15 residues. The V gene lost 7 bases and the J gene lost 5 bases, with 21 bases spanning the gap.

This chain joins TRBV18 and TRBJ2-1; 8 bases map to TRBD2. V shed 2 bases and J 7 bases; nucleotides not matched to a gene: 10. Germline CDR1 is KGHSH and CDR2 is LQKENI. The CDR3 contains 16 residues. CDR3 residues: CASSPSWSSGLNEQFF. The CDR3 region has the DNA TGTGCCAGCTCACCAAGTTGGTCTAGCGGGCTGAATGAGCAGTTCTTC.

This sequence joins TRBV28 and TRBJ2-7, with TRBD1 matching over 7 bases. This CDR3 is 15 amino acids long. CDR1 is MDHEN and CDR2 is SYDVKM in the germline V gene. V gave up 5 bases and J gave up 0 bases; unmatched junction bases: 7. This chain's CDR3 is CASSPGTVPSYEQYF. CDR3 DNA: TGTGCCAGCAGTCCGGGGACAGTGCCCTCCTACGAGCAGTACTTC.

This clone was detected only a few times. CDR3 DNA: TGTGCCAGCAGTGGAACAGGGCCCTATGGCTACACCTTC. This codes for CASSGTGPYGYTF. The gene calls are TRBV25-1 and TRBJ1-2; tentative D call: TRBD1 (6 bases). This CDR3 region has 13 residues. V was cut by 4 bases and J by 4 bases, with 10 bases left in between. Looked up from germline, CDR1 is MGHDK and CDR2 is SYGVNS.

The chain recombines TRBV5-1 with TRBJ2-7; 7 bases are shared with TRBD2. V gave up 0 bases and J gave up 0 bases; unmatched junction bases: 9. There are 17 residues in the CDR3. Germline V gene sequence: CDR1 SGHRS, CDR2 YFSETQ. CDR3 amino acids: CASSLALAATSSYEQYF. The CDR3 DNA sequence: TGCGCCAGCAGCTTGGCGCTAGCGGCAACGAGCTCCTACGAGCAGTACTTC.

The rearrangement links TRBV18 to TRBJ1-4, with 9 nucleotides matching TRBD1. Germline CDR1 and CDR2: KGHSH and LQKENI. The CDR3 length is 15 residues. Losses at the gene ends were 5 bases for V and 7 bases for J; bases not matched to a gene: 8. The CDR3 nucleotides are TGTGCCAGCTCATCTGGACAGGGGAGAAGTGAAAAACTGTTTTTT. It specifies CASSSGQGRSEKLFF. The whole variable domain, remainder taken from reference TRBV18 and TRBJ1-4, is NAGVMQNPRHLVRRRGQEARLRCSPMKGHSHVYWYRQLPEEGLKFMVYLQKENIIDESGMPKERFSAEFPKEGPSILRIQQVVRGDSAAYFCASSSGQGRSEKLFFGSGTQLSVL.